A selection of T cell receptor beta chains follows, all from one sample in a study of control samples from healthy donors and cancer patients. Libraries were prepared by immunoSEQ multiplex PCR; TCRdb keeps only in-frame clonotypes and omits some of them. Here the sample spans 100,000 to 150,000 clones, approximately 89% being singletons. Sequencing used blood. These receptors came from a man in his sixties in good health. The conserved cysteine and the conserved F or W are not part of the CDR3 here. Where a row states a size, it is once, few, many or the class of an expanded clone; other rows omit it.

cdr3_aa | clone_size | v_call
ASSPRTVSNQPQH | once | TRBV2
ASSPGESSYT | - | TRBV18
ASSSGDSGANVLT | - | TRBV5-1
ASSPLFGYT | - | TRBV28
ASSPTREANEKLF | once | TRBV5-6
ASSLSLNEQF | - | TRBV5-1
ASSPGLATDTQY | - | TRBV18
ASSFLGQGEWTDTQY | - | TRBV5-6
ASSQERQGIHQPQH | once | TRBV4-2
ASNERGQGGEPQH | once | TRBV2
AISEYQNYGYT | - | TRBV10-3
ASNDGQGGQPQH | once | TRBV9
ASRPPGAQPQH | - | TRBV6-5
ASSQVAGGDYGYT | - | TRBV4-2
ASSFRGINTEAF | few | TRBV28
ASSFLDRADTQY | - | TRBV6-2/TRBV6-3
ASSSATGTVYGYT | - | TRBV7-2
ASRGFRVNTEAF | - | TRBV6-5
ASSAAGLAGADTQY | - | TRBV28
ASSFRGTGQETQY | - | TRBV5-6
ASGQGFYEQY | - | TRBV10-1
ASSVQGLENNEQF | - | TRBV19
ASGSGGANTQY | - | TRBV19
ASSLGNPGNTIY | once | TRBV5-5
ASSPAGNNNEKLF | - | TRBV5-1
ASSVGGAQSSYEQY | once | TRBV9
ASSIDYRDTEAF | - | TRBV19